This T cell receptor beta chain was retrieved from a study of shared T cell receptors in the human thymus. Here immunoSEQ multiplex PCR was the method, and the copy in TCRdb shows in-frame clones only, minus some. Here the sample spans approximately 730,000 clones, approximately 83% being singletons. This CDR3 is built from 16 residues. V dropped 0 bases and J dropped 4; count of bases not matched to a gene: 5. Germline V lookup: CDR1 SNHLY, CDR2 FYNNEI. These records were also assigned to another study, of human thymus T cells. Per that paper: Having surgery to correct congenital heart defects, healthy Finnish infants acted as the donors. Obtained as resections during corrective heart surgery, the thymus tissue was then studied. Gene usage (both V and J) appeared biased in thymic and blood repertoires. Highly overlapping thymic repertoires among unrelated individuals were reported in related research.

This clonotype was obtained from a girl under three years old with a congenital heart defect. The gene calls are TRBV2 and TRBJ2-7, with 11 bases lining up with TRBD2. Sample: thymocytes. The CDR3: CASSEAPTSGEYEQYF. The DNA of the CDR3 is TGTGCCAGCAGTGAAGCGCCGACTAGCGGGGAGTACGAGCAGTACTTC. The variable domain in full, completed from reference TRBV2 and TRBJ2-7, reads EPEVTQTPSHQVTQMGQEVILRCVPISNHLYFYWYRQILGQKVEFLVSFYNNEISEKSEIFDDQFSVERPDGSNFTLKIRSTKLEDSAMYFCASSEAPTSGEYEQYFGPGTRLTVT.